One sample yielded the 3 T cell receptor beta chains listed below, sequenced in a study of tissue T cells after allogeneic stem cell transplantation. Documented time point: mouse harvest day 14 after allogeneic transplant. Each mouse received 10^7 T-cell-depleted marrow cells plus 10^6 splenic CD5+ T cells by tail vein. Clones were sequenced by immunoSEQ multiplex PCR, and TCRdb holds only the in-frame ones, with some missing. The sample records 4,300 or so clones, less than 55% being singletons. What was sequenced was gut tissue. These receptors all stem from a female BALB/c mouse given C57BL/6 T cells with graft-versus-host disease after an allogeneic hematopoietic cell transplant.

A word on this clone: Gene names are mouse gene names. The read terminates 1 residue before the CDR3 end, so the remaining end is supplied by the germline J gene. The chain carries TRBV19 and TRBJ2-7; 9 bases line up with TRBD2. The CDR3 loop spans 15 amino acids. Germline V gene lookup returns CDR1 FNHDT and CDR2 SITEND (reference sequence). The trim removed 2 bases at V and 3 bases at J, leaving 6 bases unmatched. The sequenced part of the CDR3 DNA is TGTGCCAGCAGTATCCCGGGACTGGGTCTCTATGAACAGTAC. Translating gives CASSIPGLGLYEQY. The CDR3 in its entirety is CASSIPGLGLYEQYF.

This clone ranks as medium-sized (0.01 to 0.1%). The gene symbols are mouse symbols. The CDR3 loop is CASSLPGTGYEQYF. The sequenced CDR3 bases are TGTGCCAGCAGCCTTCCCGGGACTGGTTATGAACAGTAC. V is TRBV3 and J is TRBJ2-7; 8 bases map to TRBD2. The read terminates 1 residue before the CDR3 end, so the remaining end is supplied by the germline J gene. V gave up 5 bases and J gave up 4 bases; unmatched junction bases: 7. Germline assignment: CDR1 SNHLY and CDR2 FYNGKV (reference sequence). The CDR3 has 14 residues.

About this clone: Gene names and germline match the mouse. The CDR3 goes on 1 residue after the read ends, and that part is filled in from the germline J gene. V is TRBV3 and J is TRBJ1-3; 9 nucleotides align to TRBD1. Losses at the gene ends were 5 bases for V and 2 bases for J; bases not matched to a gene: 4. The CDR3 sequence is 15 residues long. Germline CDR1 and CDR2: SNHLY and FYNGKV (reference sequence). The CDR3 spells CASSHRGLAGNTLYF. Partial CDR3 DNA: TGTGCCAGCAGCCACAGGGGGCTCGCTGGAAATACGCTCTAT.